This T cell receptor beta chain stems from a study of CXCR3-negative and CXCR3-positive naive CD8 T cells (dated by TCRdb to about 2019). Study-wide context: Some 130 million TRB reads were obtained in total, roughly 1.5 +/- 0.3 million reads per library. The diversity and physicochemical repertoire analyses included under 12 donors pooled from two independent experiments. For the TRBV-TRBJ cluster analysis, the naive subsets came from roughly 5 donors, while the memory cells came from 3 donors. What the study reported, not specific to this receptor: Because CXCR3 expression was partially decreased after cryopreservation, freshly isolated PBMCs were used for most assays. Because surface CD5, which is linked to self-reactivity in mice, was comparable between the naive subsets, TCR interaction strength was also inferred from TRB CDR3 physicochemical properties. Similar TRBV-TRBJ usage was shown by naive CXCR3-negative and CXCR3-positive cells from the same donor, whereas distinct patterns were shown by memory cells. Compared with CXCR3-negative naive cells, CXCR3-positive naive cells had TRB CDR3s with higher hydrophobicity (lower Kidera factor 4), lower energy, and higher strength and volume indices. Repertoire diversity was comparably high in both naive subsets but much lower in memory CD8+ T cells.

Each CD8+ T cell subset was flow-sorted in triplicate, and around 300,000 cells per subset were placed directly into RLT lysis buffer. To exclude memory contaminants, naive CD8+ T cells were stringently defined as CD45RO-CCR7+CD27+CD95-. Peripheral blood mononuclear cells were isolated from buffy coats by standard density gradient centrifugation. A FACSAria III was used to flow-sort naive CD8+ T cells into CXCR3-negative and CXCR3-positive populations. Total RNA was extracted from sorted cells using an RNeasy Mini Kit. A remark on this clonotype: No cognate antigen has been identified for it.

Sequencing instrument: NextSeq 550. The Human TCR Profiling Kit (MiLaboratory) was used to make UMI-labeled 5' RACE TRB cDNA libraries. cDNA synthesis used the entire amount of extracted RNA, and PCR amplification then used the entire amount of cDNA produced. Libraries were prepared in parallel using an identical number of PCR cycles. For the original study's pipeline: With a minimum of two reads required per UMI, MIGEC and MiXCR pulled out about 52,000 +/- 9,100 unique UMI-labeled TRB cDNA molecules from each library. On average, each library contained approximately 40,000 +/- 10,000 functional in-frame TRB CDR3 nucleotide clonotypes without stop codons. After each sample was downsampled to 5000 UMI-labeled TRB molecules, VDJtools was used to calculate diversity metrics such as normalized Shannon-Wiener and Chao1. VDJtools computed clonotype-size-weighted physicochemical properties of the central five CDR3 residues: interaction energy, strength, volume and Kidera factor 4. The reads went through TCRdb reprocessing, and each CDR3 protein sequence gets one entry with no DNA. The V and J calls, along with clone size, are taken from TCRdb and not from the paper's own processing. This sample's table lists 150,000 or so distinct CDR3 sequences. The ten biggest clones cover about 0.44% of the sample.

Sequenced material: naive CXCR3- CD8+ T cells from blood. Taken with the paper, the label for cell subset or site translates to: CD45RO-CCR7+CD27+CD95- naive CD8+ T cells lacking CXCR3 (TNR3-). This sequence was found in a human donor in good health. Some clones in this sample may be carry-over from other donors' samples.

The CDR3 in this case is CASSSTSVMNSGANVLTF. The V gene is TRBV7-6 and the J gene is TRBJ2-6; TCRdb outputs TRBD2, but without DNA this stays unchecked. Counted from cysteine to phenylalanine, this CDR3 has 18 amino acids. The coding DNA is unavailable. CDR1 SGHVS and CDR2 FNYEAQ were looked up in the germline V gene.